The 24 T cell receptor beta chains presented below share a single source sample, sequenced in a study of T cell repertoires in cytomegalovirus infection. From the reads, TCRdb called clonotypes with MiXCR, one entry per CDR3 protein. The data show approximately 180,000 distinct CDR3 sequences, around 20% seen once. The sequencing sample was made of PBMCs. These receptors were taken from a human donor in good health (CMV status not recorded). Some clones in this sample may be carry-over from other donors' samples.

This clonotype was seen a handful of times. The chain employs TRBV19 and TRBJ1-5; 9 bases line up with TRBD1. With 7 bases clipped from V and 2 bases from J, the junction kept 6 bases outside the gene matches. The CDR3 runs 15 residues. Germline assignment: CDR1 LNHDA and CDR2 SQIVND (reference sequence). DNA of the CDR3: TGTGCCAGTACTTCACAGGGGGCCGGCAATCAGCCCCAGCATTTT. Amino acids: CASTSQGAGNQPQHF.

This clonotype was counted ten times or more. The rearrangement links TRBV6-1 to TRBJ1-1, with TRBD1 matching 8 bases. The CDR3 is made up of 15 amino acids. V shed 6 bases and J 4 bases; nucleotides not matched to a gene: 10. Per the germline V gene, CDR1 is MNHNS and CDR2 is SASEGT. The CDR3 sequence: CASSRTGQGRTEAFF. As DNA, the CDR3 is TGTGCCAGCAGCCGTACTGGACAGGGTCGCACTGAAGCTTTCTTT.

This clonotype was found a few times. The chain joins TRBV19 to TRBJ2-3, with 7 bases aligning to TRBD2. The CDR3 length is 16 residues. Trimming at V came to 4 bases and at J to 6 bases, leaving 13 bases not matched to a gene. Germline V gene data show CDR1 as LNHDA and CDR2 as SQIVND (reference sequence). In DNA, the CDR3 is TGTGCCAGTAGTAACCCTTGGACGGGAGGCGGTGATACGCAGTATTTT. As protein: CASSNPWTGGGDTQYF.

Regarding this clonotype: This may be a read error: a much more frequent sequence differs by one nucleotide. CDR3 loop: CASSSGLEKLFF. The CDR3, as DNA: TGTGCCAGCAGCTCAGGACTTGAAAAACTGTTTTTT. The chain links TRBV7-8 to TRBJ1-4; D gene uncertain. Trimming cost V 4 bases and J 7 bases, with 7 bases left between them. CDR3 length: 12 amino acids. Germline CDR1 is SGHVS and CDR2 is FQNEAQ.

This clonotype came up a few times. The chain has TRBV9 and TRBJ2-1; no definite D call. The V end lost 0 bases, the J end lost 2 bases, and 9 bases lay between the germline ends. The CDR3 spans 15 residues. Germline V gives CDR1 SGDLS, CDR2 YYNGEE. CDR3: CASSVGHPTYNEQFF. Written as DNA, the CDR3 is TGTGCCAGCAGCGTAGGGCACCCGACCTACAATGAGCAGTTCTTC.

This clonotype was detected ten times or more. V is TRBV7-8 and J is TRBJ1-5; tentative D call: TRBD1 (5 bases). CDR1 and CDR2 from the germline V gene are SGHVS and FQNEAQ. This CDR3 has 15 residues. V lost 5 bases and J 0 bases, leaving 11 bases between the germline ends. DNA for the CDR3: TGTGCCAGCAGCAAGACCAGGGATAGCAATCAGCCCCAGCATTTT. Translating gives CASSKTRDSNQPQHF.

The V call is TRBV25-1, the J call TRBJ2-5, with 11 bases identical to TRBD2. Looked up from germline, CDR1 is MGHDK and CDR2 is SYGVNS. The ends lost 5 bases at V and 1 base at J; junction bases unmatched: 12. The CDR3 is 18 residues long. Here the CDR3 DNA reads TGTGCCAGCAGTAATAGCGGGAGGGCCGCAAAGGTCCAAGAGACCCAGTACTTC. Translated: CASSNSGRAAKVQETQYF.

This clonotype was seen more than once but under ten times. The chain couples TRBV7-3 to TRBJ2-2; D is perhaps TRBD1 (5 bases). In germline, CDR1 is SGHTA, CDR2 FQGTGA. Trimming pared 4 bases from V and 6 bases from J, leaving 15 bases between. There are 15 residues in the CDR3. The CDR3 loop reads CASSSQVESAGELFF. The CDR3 coding sequence is TGTGCCAGCAGCTCACAGGTAGAAAGCGCCGGGGAGCTGTTTTTT.

Turning to this clonotype: Possible read error: a much larger clone is one base away. For the CDR3, the DNA is TGTGCCAGCAGCTTAGGTCGACAGTCCTACGATCAGTACTTC. Translation: CASSLGRQSYDQYF. V is TRBV7-2 and J is TRBJ2-7; possibly TRBD1 for D (5 bases). The length of the CDR3 is 14 residues. Per germline, CDR1 SGHTA and CDR2 FQGNSA. The whole variable domain, filled in from reference TRBV7-2 and TRBJ2-7, reads GAGVSQSPSNKVTEKGKDVELRCDPISGHTALYWYRQSLGQGLEFLIYFQGNSAPDKSGLPSDRFSAERTGGSVSTLTIQRTQQEDSAVYLCASSLGRQSYDQYFGPGTRLTVT.

The rearrangement links TRBV2 to TRBJ2-7, with D possibly matching TRBD1 (6 bases). The CDR3 contains 14 residues. The V gene lost 6 bases and the J gene lost 4 bases, with 16 bases spanning the gap. The V gene's germline CDR1 is SNHLY and CDR2 FYNNEI. CDR3 region: CASSLNRDTYEQYF. The CDR3 nucleotides read TGTGCCAGCAGCCTGAACCGGGACACTTACGAGCAGTACTTC.

V and J are TRBV6-2 or TRBV6-3 and TRBJ1-5; 8 nucleotides align to TRBD1. The CDR3 loop spans 15 amino acids. Germline trimming cut 8 bases from V and 0 bases from J; bases unmatched to any gene: 6. CDR1 MNHEY and CDR2 SVGEGT come from the germline V gene. Here the CDR3 DNA reads TGTGCCAGCCTCAGGACAGGGAATAGCAATCAGCCCCAGCATTTT. This sequence encodes CASLRTGNSNQPQHF.

The V and J genes are TRBV29-1 and TRBJ1-1; D is possibly TRBD1 (6 bases). With 6 bases removed from V and 0 bases from J, the gap between germline ends came to 11 bases. The CDR3 consists of 13 residues. CDR1 is SQVTM, CDR2 ANQGSEA, per germline. CDR3 residues: CSVRTEMNTEAFF. CDR3 sequence (DNA): TGCAGCGTAAGGACAGAGATGAACACTGAAGCTTTCTTT.

The chain combines TRBV6-2 or TRBV6-3 with TRBJ2-1; D is unclear. V lost 6 bases to trimming and J lost 0 bases, with 9 bases between them. In germline, CDR1 is MNHEY, CDR2 SVGEGT. This CDR3 has 14 amino acids. The CDR3 DNA follows: TGTGCCAGCAGGTCCTACAGCTCCTACAATGAGCAGTTCTTC. Protein: CASRSYSSYNEQFF.

The rearrangement links TRBV19 to TRBJ1-6, with D possibly being TRBD1 (5 bases). This CDR3 region has 14 residues. Per germline, CDR1 LNHDA and CDR2 SQIVND (reference sequence). Trimming left V 9 bases short and J 13 bases short, with 22 bases between. The CDR3 nucleotides read TGTGCCAGCTCAACGGGACGGACTATCACTCCCCTCCACTTT. This gives the protein CASSTGRTITPLHF.

This clonotype showed up many times. The genes are TRBV7-6 and TRBJ2-2, with 7 bases lining up with TRBD1. This CDR3 comprises 15 residues. The germline V gene encodes CDR1 SGHVS and CDR2 FNYEAQ. Trimming removed 4 bases from V and 4 bases from J; junction bases left unmatched: 6. CDR3 region: CASSSMTGPTGELFF. DNA for the CDR3: TGTGCCAGCAGCTCAATGACAGGGCCCACCGGGGAGCTGTTTTTT.

The rearrangement uses TRBV2 and TRBJ2-3; maybe TRBD2 (5 bases). CDR1 and CDR2 from the germline V gene are SNHLY and FYNNEI. The CDR3 consists of 14 residues. V was clipped by 7 bases and J by 0 bases, with 11 bases between them. This CDR3 is CASMLRVSTDTQYF. The CDR3, as DNA: TGTGCCAGCATGTTGCGGGTGAGCACAGATACGCAGTATTTT. Complete variable domain (other parts from reference TRBV2 and TRBJ2-3): EPEVTQTPSHQVTQMGQEVILRCVPISNHLYFYWYRQILGQKVEFLVSFYNNEISEKSEIFDDQFSVERPDGSNFTLKIRSTKLEDSAMYFCASMLRVSTDTQYFGPGTRLTVL.

This clonotype has at least ten counts. This sequence joins TRBV28 and TRBJ1-1; D remains unclear. Between the trimmed V and J ends, which lost 2 bases and 4 bases, there was a span of 14 bases. The CDR3 covers 15 residues. Germline-derived CDR1 and CDR2 are MDHEN and SYDVKM. The DNA of the CDR3 is TGTGCCAGCAGTTTAATGGGCAGGATGGGCACTGAAGCTTTCTTT. This codes for CASSLMGRMGTEAFF.

The chain joins TRBV28 to TRBJ2-5; 7 nucleotides align to TRBD1. CDR3 size: 15 residues. The germline V gene encodes CDR1 MDHEN and CDR2 SYDVKM. Unmatched junction bases numbered 10, after V lost 5 bases and J lost 4 bases. In nucleotides, the CDR3 is TGTGCCAGCAGTCCCCGTGACAGGGTGGGAGAGACCCAGTACTTC. Its protein is CASSPRDRVGETQYF.

DNA for the CDR3: TGTGCCAGCAGGCCTACTAGCGGTAGTACAGATACGCAGTATTTT. As protein: CASRPTSGSTDTQYF. The J gene is TRBJ2-3, the V gene TRBV7-2, with TRBD2 matching 8 bases. The germline CDR1 and CDR2 sequences are SGHTA and FQGNSA. With 6 bases clipped from V and 3 bases from J, the junction kept 8 bases outside the gene matches. The CDR3 has 15 amino acids.

This clonotype has ten or more counts. J is TRBJ2-5 and V is TRBV7-2; 7 bases map to TRBD1. The CDR3 totals 13 residues. In germline, CDR1 is SGHTA, CDR2 FQGNSA. J gave up 3 bases and V 3 bases, and 1 base lay outside the gene matches. The CDR3 here is CASSFGTEETQYF. The DNA of the CDR3 is TGTGCCAGCAGCTTCGGGACAGAAGAGACCCAGTACTTC.

The gene calls are TRBV19 and TRBJ1-1, with no clear D. The CDR3 loop spans 13 amino acids. Trimming cost V 3 bases and J 4 bases, with 9 bases left between them. Germline lookup yields CDR1 LNHDA and CDR2 SQIVND (reference sequence). In nucleotides, the CDR3 is TGTGCCAGTAGTATCGCGAGCGGCACTGAAGCTTTCTTT. Its protein is CASSIASGTEAFF. Full variable domain (rest looked up from reference TRBV19 and TRBJ1-1): DGGITQSPKYLFRKEGQNVTLSCEQNLNHDAMYWYRQDPGQGLRLIYYSQIVNDFQKGDIAEGYSVSREKKESFPLTVTSAQKNPTAFYLCASSIASGTEAFFGQGTRLTVV.

The table lists this clonotype with a few counts. This chain connects TRBV5-1 to TRBJ2-3; D is perhaps TRBD2 (6 bases). V was clipped by 4 bases and J by 5 bases, with 14 bases between them. Looked up from germline, CDR1 is SGHRS and CDR2 is YFSETQ. The CDR3 runs to 14 residues. This CDR3 is CASSPEGGGDTQYF. The CDR3 DNA reads TGCGCCAGCAGCCCGGAGGGTGGGGGAGATACGCAGTATTTT.

A note on this clonotype: This may arise from a read error, as a much more abundant clone is one base away. This sequence joins TRBV11-3 and TRBJ1-1; D not certain. Germline V gene sequence: CDR1 SGHNT, CDR2 YENEEA. There are 16 residues in the CDR3. Here the CDR3 DNA reads TGTGCCAGCAGGAGTCCGAGCAAGCGAATGAACACTGAAACTTTCTTT. Its translation is CASRSPSKRMNTETFF.

In its sample, this clonotype was seen many times. The V gene is TRBV12-3 or TRBV12-4, the J gene TRBJ1-5, with D perhaps matching TRBD1 (5 bases). The CDR3 covers 15 residues. The germline V and J ends were trimmed by 3 bases and 5 bases, with 14 bases remaining between them. The CDR3: CASSLGGIRDQPQHF. CDR3 nucleotide sequence: TGTGCCAGCAGTTTGGGGGGGATACGGGATCAGCCCCAGCATTTT.